Each of the 22 T cell receptor beta chains below was sequenced from the same sample in a study of regulatory T cells in long-lasting Graves disease. Time point reported: newly diagnosed GD, antithyroid drugs for less than 3 months. RNA from PBMCs was the source of the TCR library. With iRepertoire HTBI primers and Arm-PCR of CDR3 regions, TCR beta libraries were built. From the multiplex PCR reads, TCRdb called clonotypes with MiXCR, one entry per CDR3 protein. The table shows approximately 540,000 distinct CDR3 sequences, with 12% occurring only once. This sample also belongs to another study, concerning T cells in Graves' hyperthyroidism and ophthalmopathy.

The material was peripheral blood mononuclear cells (PBMCs), obtained at new diagnosis, from a patient treated with antithyroid drugs. The receptors shown here come from a woman aged 25-40 years with Graves disease.

The table lists this clonotype with a few counts. The chain carries TRBV5-4 and TRBJ1-2; 9 bases agree with TRBD1. This CDR3 comprises 14 residues. CDR1 and CDR2 (germline): SGHNT, YYREEE (reference sequence). The V segment lost 2 bases and the J segment 6 bases; nucleotides outside the gene matches: 5. CDR3 amino acids: CASSFPRTGDGYTF. The CDR3 coding sequence is TGTGCCAGCAGCTTCCCGAGGACAGGGGATGGCTACACCTTC.

This clonotype was detected a few times. This chain connects TRBV19 to TRBJ1-1, with 7 bases that match TRBD1. Germline V gene data show CDR1 as LNHDA and CDR2 as SQIVND (reference sequence). V shed 5 bases, J shed 4 bases, and the junction held 13 bases outside the gene matches. This CDR3 has 16 amino acids. This chain's CDR3 is CASSLRGAPLGTEAFF. The CDR3 DNA is TGTGCCAGTAGTCTCAGGGGGGCCCCCCTAGGCACTGAAGCTTTCTTT.

This clonotype was seen more than once but under ten times. The chain uses TRBV7-9 and TRBJ1-4; no clear D gene. CDR3 length: 16 residues. CDR1 is SEHNR and CDR2 is FQNEAQ in the germline V gene (reference sequence). V dropped 3 bases and J dropped 0 bases, with 11 bases sitting between them. CDR3 protein: CASSFRGPATNEKLFF. DNA for the CDR3: TGTGCCAGCAGCTTCCGTGGACCGGCAACTAATGAAAAACTGTTTTTT.

This clonotype appeared many times. The gene calls are TRBV14 and TRBJ1-6; D is ambiguous. This CDR3 has 15 residues. V dropped 0 bases and J dropped 8 bases, with 11 bases sitting between them. CDR1 is SGHDN, CDR2 FVKESK, per germline. CDR3 DNA: TGTGCCAGCAGCCAAGAGGGCGGGAGCGATTCACCCCTCCACTTT. Protein product: CASSQEGGSDSPLHF.

This clonotype appeared many times. A read error may produce the germline difference seen at one junction end. The chain is built from TRBV2 and TRBJ2-7; TRBD2 might be the D (6 bases). Germline CDR1 is SNHLY and CDR2 is FYNNEI. CDR3 length equals 16 residues. Here the CDR3 DNA reads TGTGCCAGCAGTGAAGCTCGGGACTGGAGCTCCCACGAGCAGTACTTC. Translated, it gives CASSEARDWSSHEQYF.

This clonotype has ten or more counts. This chain connects TRBV15 to TRBJ1-4, with 9 bases that match TRBD1. This CDR3 has 14 residues. V lost 5 bases, J lost 6 bases, and 4 bases stayed unmatched. Germline V lookup: CDR1 LNHNV, CDR2 YYDKDF (reference sequence). The CDR3 bases are TGTGCCACCAGCGCGGACAGGGGATATGAAAAACTGTTTTTT. It specifies CATSADRGYEKLFF.

This clonotype was counted a single time. This sequence may be a read error, since a much larger clone differs from it by one base. The chain is built from TRBV20-1 and TRBJ2-7; TRBD2 matches at 10 bases. Germline assignment: CDR1 DFQATT and CDR2 SNEGSKA (reference sequence). The junction had 12 bases not matched to a gene; V was cut back by 3 bases and J by 7 bases. The CDR3 runs 15 residues. The CDR3 is CSASPTSGPYNEQYF. In DNA form, the CDR3 reads TGCAGTGCTAGTCCGACTAGCGGGCCCTACAATGAGCAGTACTTC.

In this sample, this clonotype turned up many times. J is TRBJ1-1 and V is TRBV20-1; no reliable D call. The CDR3 is made up of 11 amino acids. Germline V lookup: CDR1 DFQATT, CDR2 SNEGSKA (reference sequence). Trimming removed 5 bases from V and 4 bases from J, with 8 bases in between. The CDR3 DNA sequence: TGCAGTGCTTGGACGCGCACTGAAGCTTTCTTT. Translation gives CSAWTRTEAFF.

This clonotype was recorded many times. V and J are TRBV19 and TRBJ1-6; D remains ambiguous. CDR3 length: 14 amino acids. Trimming took 5 bases from V and 10 from J, leaving 15 bases between them. The germline V gene encodes CDR1 LNHDA and CDR2 SQIVND (reference sequence). CDR3 residues: CASSEPGIRSPLHF. The CDR3 DNA reads TGTGCCAGTAGTGAACCGGGGATTAGGTCACCCCTCCACTTT.

This clonotype came up many times. The rearrangement joins TRBV10-2 to TRBJ1-5; D gene ambiguous. Germline CDR1 WSHSY, CDR2 SAAADI. V was cut by 3 bases and J by 3 bases, with 9 bases left in between. The CDR3 runs 14 residues. The CDR3, as DNA: TGCGCCAGCAGTGATAGGGCAAACAATCAGCCCCAGCATTTT. Protein product: CASSDRANNQPQHF.

There are many counts of this clonotype. The CDR3 loop is CASSLRGHVEETQYF. The CDR3 nucleotides are TGTGCCAGCAGCTTGCGGGGGCATGTCGAAGAGACCCAGTACTTC. The V and J genes are TRBV11-1 and TRBJ2-5; possible D gene TRBD2, 7 bases. V gave up 3 bases and J gave up 3 bases, with 14 bases separating them. This CDR3 has 15 amino acids. CDR1 SGHAT and CDR2 FQDESV come from the germline V gene (reference sequence).

This chain joins TRBV6-2 or TRBV6-3 and TRBJ1-1; D gene unclear. Germline V gene lookup returns CDR1 MNHEY and CDR2 SVGEGT. Trimming stripped 0 bases from V and 1 base from J, with 9 bases between. This CDR3 is 15 amino acids long. The CDR3 here is CASSYSGPTNTEAFF. DNA of the CDR3: TGTGCCAGCAGTTACTCCGGACCCACGAACACTGAAGCTTTCTTT.

Many counts were recorded for this clonotype. The chain employs TRBV29-1 and TRBJ1-1, with D possibly matching TRBD1 (5 bases). The germline gives CDR1 SQVTM, CDR2 ANQGSEA. V was shortened by 4 bases and J by 4 bases, with 19 bases between the two germline ends. The CDR3 spans 15 residues. The CDR3: CSVGALPGGGTEAFF. The DNA of the CDR3 is TGCAGCGTTGGAGCCCTCCCCGGGGGTGGCACTGAAGCTTTCTTT.

There are many counts of this clonotype. The V gene is TRBV5-6, the J gene TRBJ2-3; unclear D gene. The CDR3 covers 14 residues. Per the germline V gene, CDR1 is SGHDT and CDR2 is YYEEEE. V lost 0 bases to trimming and J lost 1 base, with 6 bases between them. Here the CDR3 reads CASSLAVRTDTQYF. As DNA, the CDR3 is TGTGCCAGCAGCTTGGCGGTCCGCACAGATACGCAGTATTTT.

This clonotype occurred a few times. The rearrangement uses TRBV28 and TRBJ1-5; D remains unclear. CDR1 is MDHEN, CDR2 SYDVKM, per germline. With 5 bases removed from V and 9 bases from J, the gap between germline ends came to 14 bases. The CDR3 has 13 amino acids. CDR3 in amino acids: CASSPPRGTPQHF. The CDR3 DNA is TGTGCCAGCAGTCCCCCACGGGGAACGCCCCAGCATTTT.

This clonotype was recorded at least ten times. This sequence joins TRBV19 and TRBJ1-2; the match to TRBD1 covers 9 bases. V was clipped by 5 bases and J by 5 bases; unmatched bases: 6. Germline loops: CDR1 LNHDA, CDR2 SQIVND (reference sequence). CDR3 length: 14 amino acids. In nucleotides, the CDR3 is TGTGCCAGTAGTCACCGGGACAGGGATTATGGCTACACCTTC. It translates to CASSHRDRDYGYTF.

This clonotype was observed a few times. V and J are TRBV4-1 and TRBJ2-7; TRBD2 aligns across 16 bases. Germline CDR1 is MGHRA and CDR2 is YSYEKL. There are 14 residues in the CDR3. V was pared by 4 bases and J by 9 bases, with 3 bases of the junction left unmatched. CDR3 nucleotide sequence: TGCGCCAGCAGCCCGGGACTAGCGGGAGGGGGGCAGTACTTC. It yields the protein CASSPGLAGGGQYF.

This clonotype was observed once. This sequence may be a read error, since a much larger clone differs from it by one base. The chain has TRBV27 and TRBJ2-1; either TRBD1 or TRBD2 may fit D (5 bases each). Germline CDR1 MNHEY, CDR2 SMNVEV (reference sequence). This CDR3 comprises 14 residues. CDR3 DNA sequence: TGTGCCAGCACCCCTCTCGGGGCGAACAATGAGCAGTCCTTC. Amino acid sequence: CASTPLGANNEQSF.

This clonotype was detected a few times. The chain couples TRBV2 to TRBJ2-3, with D possibly being TRBD1 (5 bases). Germline V gene data show CDR1 as SNHLY and CDR2 as FYNNEI. This CDR3 has 13 amino acids. V shed 5 bases and J shed 3 bases, with 9 bases lying between them. CDR3 DNA sequence: TGTGCCAGCAGTCAAGGGGAAACAGATACGCAGTATTTT. Its translation: CASSQGETDTQYF.

This clonotype was seen many times. The chain has TRBV20-1 and TRBJ1-1, with D possibly matching TRBD1 (5 bases). This CDR3 spans 13 amino acids. V dropped 0 bases and J dropped 3 bases, with 8 bases sitting between them. Germline V gene lookup returns CDR1 DFQATT and CDR2 SNEGSKA (reference sequence). CDR3 DNA sequence: TGCAGTGCTAGAGAAGACAGTTACACTGAAGCTTTCTTT. Translating it yields CSAREDSYTEAFF.

This clonotype appeared a few times. V and J are TRBV20-1 and TRBJ2-5; tentatively, D is TRBD1 or TRBD2 (5 bases each). The CDR3 covers 14 residues. Trimming took 4 bases from V and 1 from J, leaving 13 bases between them. CDR1 and CDR2 (germline): DFQATT, SNEGSKA (reference sequence). The CDR3 region is CSANPGRVQETQYF. For the CDR3, the DNA is TGCAGTGCTAATCCGGGACGCGTCCAAGAGACCCAGTACTTC.

At least ten counts were recorded for this clonotype. The gene calls are TRBV12-3 or TRBV12-4 and TRBJ2-7; D ambiguous. V dropped 5 bases and J dropped 4 bases, with 15 bases sitting between them. This CDR3 spans 14 amino acids. The CDR3 DNA reads TGTGCCAGCAGTCCCGGACGGACCGGTTACGAGCAGTACTTC. It yields the protein CASSPGRTGYEQYF.